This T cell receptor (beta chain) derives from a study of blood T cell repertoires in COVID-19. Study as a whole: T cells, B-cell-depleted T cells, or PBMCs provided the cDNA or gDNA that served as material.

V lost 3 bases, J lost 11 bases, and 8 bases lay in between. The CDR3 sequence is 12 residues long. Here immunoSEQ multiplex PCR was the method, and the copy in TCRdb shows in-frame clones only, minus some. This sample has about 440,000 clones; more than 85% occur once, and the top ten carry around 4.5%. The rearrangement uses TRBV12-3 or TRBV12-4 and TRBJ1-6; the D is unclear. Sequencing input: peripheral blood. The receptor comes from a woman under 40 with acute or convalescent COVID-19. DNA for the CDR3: TGTGCCAGCAGTTTGCCAGGCGCACCCCTCCACTTT. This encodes CASSLPGAPLHF.